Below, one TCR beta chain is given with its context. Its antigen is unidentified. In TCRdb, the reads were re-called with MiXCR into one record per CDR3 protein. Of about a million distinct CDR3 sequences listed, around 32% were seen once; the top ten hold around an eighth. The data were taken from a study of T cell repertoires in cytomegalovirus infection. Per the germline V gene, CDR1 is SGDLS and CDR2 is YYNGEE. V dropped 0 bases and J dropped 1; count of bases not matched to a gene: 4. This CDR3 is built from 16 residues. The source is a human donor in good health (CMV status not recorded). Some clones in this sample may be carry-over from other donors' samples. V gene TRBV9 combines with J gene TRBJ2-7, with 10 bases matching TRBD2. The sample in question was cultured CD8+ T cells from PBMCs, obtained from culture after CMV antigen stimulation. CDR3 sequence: CASSVEVAGGSYEQYF. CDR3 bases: TGTGCCAGCAGCGTAGAGGTAGCGGGGGGATCCTACGAGCAGTACTTC.